This T cell receptor (beta chain) was sequenced for a study of human T cells and chemical hapten exposure. TCRdb independently ran MiXCR on the RACE reads; one entry per CDR3 protein. The data contain 350,000 to 400,000 distinct CDR3 sequences, 5.1% of them singletons. V lost 5 bases to trimming and J lost 8 bases, with 23 bases between them. The CDR3 has 16 residues. The germline V gene encodes CDR1 MGHRA and CDR2 YSYEKL. Time point of the sample: pre-sensitization, week 0. The treatment: therapeutic diphenylcyclopropenone sensitization with weekly scalp DPC. This rearrangement joins TRBV4-1 to TRBJ2-3; tentative D call: TRBD2 (5 bases). This clonotype was sampled from a woman aged 50 to 60 with alopecia areata. Some clones in this sample may be carry-over from other donors' samples. The input for sequencing was whole blood, taken in connection with sensitization to the hapten diphenylcyclopropenone (DPC). CDR3 loop: CASSSILESPYPTQYF. DNA of the CDR3: TGCGCCAGCAGCTCCATACTAGAATCCCCCTATCCTACGCAGTATTTT.